This T cell receptor beta chain was obtained from a study of blood T cell repertoires in COVID-19. The table came from immunoSEQ multiplex PCR; TCRdb's copy has only in-frame clones and leaves some out. This sample has approximately 70,000 clones, with roughly four fifths found just once. Germline V CDR1 and CDR2: GTSNPN, SVGIG (reference sequence). V was pared by 0 bases and J by 5 bases, with 8 bases of the junction left unmatched. The CDR3 contains 15 residues. Sequences were obtained from peripheral blood. V usage is TRBV30 and J usage is TRBJ1-1; 8 bases map to TRBD1. This sequence was found in a woman in her sixties with acute or convalescent COVID-19. DNA of the CDR3: TGTGCCTGGAGTGTACACAGGGGGAGGGCGACTGAAGCTTTCTTT. Its translation: CAWSVHRGRATEAFF.